Below, one T cell receptor beta chain is given with its context. The junction and the germline gene differ at one end; a read error may be behind it. No fewer than 6 million PBMCs went into each sample. The data originate from a study of blood T cells in healthy people across ages. CDR3 length: 12 residues. Germline CDR1 is MNHEY and CDR2 is SVGEGT. With a J-beta primer mix and a sample-barcoded 5' primer, a second PCR ran roughly 6 to 11 cycles. A template-switch adaptor containing 12 random nucleotides labeled each cDNA molecule. MiXCR, run by TCRdb on the 5' RACE reads, gives a single entry per CDR3 protein. This sample yields approximately 2,000,000 distinct CDR3 sequences, of which around 42% are seen a single time; 20% to 25% belongs to the top ten.

The TCR was taken from a human donor in good health. Source material: blood. The gene calls are TRBV6-2 or TRBV6-3 and TRBJ2-1; TRBD2 might be the D (5 bases). CDR3 region: CASGYGRSEQFF. CDR3 in DNA: TGTGCCAGCGGTTATGGGAGAAGTGAGCAGTTCTTC.